This T cell receptor beta chain was documented in a study of graft-versus-host responses after intestinal transplantation. Overall study: Recipients had multivisceral, liver-intestinal, or isolated intestinal transplants. Every one of the recipients received anti-thymocyte globulin induction and afterwards took tacrolimus and steroids for around 3 years.

Clones were sequenced by immunoSEQ multiplex PCR, and TCRdb holds only the in-frame ones, with some missing. This repertoire shows 12,000 to 15,000 clones, approximately 80% found once; its top ten account for approximately 4.1%. Study results and caveats: Maximum circulating GvH clone levels tracked with early post-transplant HvG decreases. Present in recipient marrow, GvH clones included some that appeared first in ileum or blood.

In germline, CDR1 is MNHNS, CDR2 SASEGT. The CDR3 is 11 residues long. With 10 bases clipped from V and 8 bases from J, the junction kept 5 bases outside the gene matches. To note about this clone: Antigen unknown.

The starting material, graft tissue, was processed to release intraepithelial and lamina propria lymphocytes. Source: ileum tissue, taken just over 26 days after intestinal transplant. The TCR originated in a human patient who received an intestinal transplant, so some T cells may come from the graft donor. The genes are TRBV6-1 and TRBJ2-1, with 7 bases lining up with TRBD2. CDR3 residues: CATREGYEQFF. For the CDR3, the DNA is TGTGCCACTAGGGAGGGGTATGAGCAGTTCTTC.